One and the same sample provided the 24 T cell receptor beta chains below, sequenced in a study of response to subunit inactivated influenza vaccine. TCRdb called the RT-PCR reads again in MiXCR, with one record for every CDR3 protein. The table shows approximately 570,000 distinct CDR3 sequences, with around 8% occurring only once. This specimen consisted of PBMCs from blood, obtained around 25 months after vaccination. The receptor source for this set is a man aged 50 to 69 who received an inactivated influenza vaccine.

At least ten counts were recorded for this clonotype. The J gene is TRBJ1-2, the V gene TRBV6-5, with D perhaps TRBD1 (5 bases). Deletions cut 4 bases from V and 13 bases from J, with 16 bases between. This CDR3 is built from 12 residues. Germline V gives CDR1 MNHEY, CDR2 SVGAGI. CDR3 sequence (DNA): TGTGCCAGCAGTTCTGTGGCAGGACACCGCACCTTC. Its protein is CASSSVAGHRTF.

This clonotype was counted between two and nine times. Here the CDR3 DNA reads TGTGCCAGCAGTGCTAGCGGCACAGATACGCAGTATTTT. Its protein is CASSASGTDTQYF. V and J are TRBV12-3 or TRBV12-4 and TRBJ2-3; maybe TRBD2 (6 bases). Trimming removed 5 bases from V and 1 base from J, with 7 bases in between. The CDR3 sequence is 13 residues long.

This clonotype was seen ten or more times. The V gene is TRBV4-3, the J gene TRBJ1-1; D is unresolved. The CDR3 loop spans 15 amino acids. Per germline, CDR1 LGHNA and CDR2 YSLEER. V gave up 1 base and J gave up 0 bases, with 9 bases separating them. This CDR3 is CASSQVVGLNTEAFF. CDR3 bases: TGCGCCAGCAGCCAAGTCGTCGGACTGAACACTGAAGCTTTCTTT.

This clonotype was seen many times. J is TRBJ2-5 and V is TRBV7-3; no reliable D call. The V gene lost 3 bases and the J gene lost 3 bases, with 8 bases spanning the gap. Germline V gene data show CDR1 as SGHTA and CDR2 as FQGTGA. CDR3 size: 13 residues. The CDR3 DNA reads as TGTGCCAGCAGCTTGGTTAAGGAAGAGACCCAGTACTTC. It is translated as CASSLVKEETQYF.

The rearrangement links TRBV6-6 to TRBJ2-7; D unclear. With 1 base removed from V and 2 bases from J, the gap between germline ends came to 3 bases. Germline loops: CDR1 MNHNY, CDR2 SVGAGI (reference sequence). CDR3 length: 12 amino acids. CDR3 region: CASSYLAYEQYF. CDR3 in DNA: TGTGCCAGCAGTTACTTGGCCTACGAGCAGTACTTC.

This clonotype was recorded many times. The rearrangement uses TRBV7-6 and TRBJ2-1; TRBD2 might be the D (5 bases). CDR3 length: 16 residues. Germline loops: CDR1 SGHVS, CDR2 FNYEAQ. Deletions cut 0 bases from V and 4 bases from J, with 13 bases between. The DNA for the CDR3 is TGTGCCAGCAGCTTAGCGTCCAGCGGAATATACAATGAGCAGTTCTTC. The encoded protein is CASSLASSGIYNEQFF.

The rearrangement joins TRBV18 to TRBJ2-7, with D perhaps matching TRBD1 (5 bases). Trimming shortened V by 5 bases and J by 0 bases, and 8 bases separated the two germline ends. The CDR3 extends over 13 amino acids. The germline CDR1 and CDR2 sequences are KGHSH and LQKENI. CDR3 amino acids: CASSTQVSYEQYF. The CDR3 DNA follows: TGTGCCAGCTCAACACAGGTCTCCTACGAGCAGTACTTC.

In this sample, this clonotype turned up a few times. CDR3 sequence reads: CASSELVNSPLHF. CDR3 in DNA: TGTGCCAGCAGTGAATTGGTGAATTCACCCCTCCACTTT. The gene calls are TRBV6-4 and TRBJ1-6; D gene ambiguous. The CDR3 length is 13 residues. CDR1 MRHNA and CDR2 SNTAGT come from the germline V gene. V was pared by 3 bases and J by 7 bases, with 7 bases between.

The chain carries TRBV6-5 and TRBJ1-1, with D possibly TRBD1 on 5 matching bases. The germline V gene encodes CDR1 MNHEY and CDR2 SVGAGI. With 0 bases removed from V and 1 base from J, the gap between germline ends came to 15 bases. The CDR3 runs 17 residues. The CDR3 region has the DNA TGTGCCAGCAGTTACTCGACGAGGGGAAGATCGAACACTGAAGCTTTCTTT. Its translation: CASSYSTRGRSNTEAFF.

The chain uses TRBV20-1 and TRBJ1-1; 8 nucleotides line up with TRBD1. With 0 bases clipped from V and 0 bases from J, the junction kept 3 bases outside the gene matches. This CDR3 has 15 residues. The germline V gene has CDR1 DFQATT and CDR2 SNEGSKA (reference sequence). The DNA of the CDR3 is TGCAGTGCTAGAGATAGGGACAGGCTGAACACTGAAGCTTTCTTT. Protein sequence: CSARDRDRLNTEAFF.

Ten or more counts support this clonotype. The chain combines TRBV15 with TRBJ2-7, with TRBD1 identical over 7 bases. With V trimmed by 5 bases and J by 4 bases, 11 bases remained unmatched. Germline loops: CDR1 LNHNV, CDR2 YYDKDF (reference sequence). The length of the CDR3 is 15 residues. The CDR3 DNA sequence: TGTGCCACCAGCTGGAGACAGGGTGCTGAGTACGAGCAGTACTTC. It specifies CATSWRQGAEYEQYF.

In this sample, this clonotype turned up a few times. V is TRBV5-4 and J is TRBJ2-1, with 9 bases lining up with TRBD2. J was trimmed by 2 bases and V by 5 bases; bases with no gene match: 8. This CDR3 comprises 16 residues. Germline assignment: CDR1 SGHNT and CDR2 YYREEE (reference sequence). This CDR3 is CASRLGGRGTYNEQFF. As DNA, the CDR3 is TGTGCCAGCAGACTCGGCGGGAGGGGGACCTACAATGAGCAGTTCTTC.

This clonotype was seen a handful of times. The chain recombines TRBV20-1 with TRBJ2-1; no definite D call. The CDR3 totals 15 residues. The germline V gene encodes CDR1 DFQATT and CDR2 SNEGSKA (reference sequence). V was clipped by 0 bases and J by 2 bases, with 11 bases between them. The CDR3 coding sequence is TGCAGTGCTAGAGATAGATCGGACCCCTACAATGAGCAGTTCTTC. Amino acids: CSARDRSDPYNEQFF.

This clonotype has only a few counts. J is TRBJ2-7 and V is TRBV27; D remains ambiguous. CDR1 is MNHEY and CDR2 is SMNVEV in the germline V gene (reference sequence). The CDR3 totals 12 residues. V was cut by 8 bases and J by 6 bases, with 14 bases left in between. The CDR3 sequence: CASAPHAGEQYF. The DNA for the CDR3 is TGTGCCAGCGCCCCGCATGCAGGCGAGCAGTACTTC.

This clonotype was counted a few times. V gene TRBV12-3 or TRBV12-4 combines with J gene TRBJ2-7, with D possibly being TRBD2 (6 bases). Trimming pared 6 bases from V and 8 bases from J, leaving 14 bases between. The CDR3 extends over 12 amino acids. CDR3 protein: CASSPMGGKQYF. The CDR3 DNA reads as TGTGCCAGCAGCCCCATGGGGGGTAAGCAGTACTTC.

This clonotype was seen only a few times. V gene TRBV4-3 combines with J gene TRBJ2-1, with 8 bases that match TRBD2. The CDR3 consists of 18 residues. Germline V gives CDR1 LGHNA, CDR2 YSLEER. Trimming took 0 bases from V and 5 from J; bases not matched to a gene: 12. The CDR3 DNA sequence: TGCGCCAGCAGCCAAGAACCCCCTACTAGCGGATATAACAATGAGCAGTTCTTC. It encodes CASSQEPPTSGYNNEQFF.

This clonotype was picked up many times. The chain combines TRBV10-3 with TRBJ1-1, with a tentative D call TRBD1 (5 bases). The CDR3 is 13 residues long. Germline CDR1 and CDR2: ENHRY and SYGVKD. Between the trimmed V and J ends, which lost 3 bases and 10 bases, there was a span of 15 bases. CDR3 nucleotides: TGTGCCATCAGTGAACAGACCCCAACAGGAGCTTTCTTT. Its translation is CAISEQTPTGAFF.

This chain joins TRBV20-1 and TRBJ1-1; D is uncertain. V dropped 3 bases and J dropped 11 bases, with 16 bases sitting between them. CDR3 length equals 12 residues. The germline CDR1 and CDR2 sequences are DFQATT and SNEGSKA (reference sequence). CDR3 sequence: CSASRQEFDAFF. The DNA for the CDR3 is TGCAGTGCTAGCAGGCAAGAGTTTGACGCTTTCTTT.

Only a few counts were recorded for this clonotype. The chain combines TRBV10-3 with TRBJ2-7; D is perhaps TRBD2 (5 bases). The V gene lost 3 bases and the J gene lost 0 bases, with 9 bases spanning the gap. From germline, CDR1 is ENHRY and CDR2 SYGVKD. CDR3 length: 14 residues. The CDR3 nucleotides read TGTGCCATCAGTGACGGGCTAGCCTCCTACGAGCAGTACTTC. It codes for CAISDGLASYEQYF.

V usage is TRBV28 and J usage is TRBJ2-1, with D maybe TRBD1 (6 bases). V dropped 5 bases and J dropped 7 bases, with 15 bases sitting between them. This CDR3 contains 14 residues. The germline gives CDR1 MDHEN, CDR2 SYDVKM. This CDR3 is CASSQGRGRNEQFF. The DNA of the CDR3 is TGTGCCAGCAGTCAAGGCAGGGGTCGGAATGAGCAGTTCTTC.

This clonotype occurred a few times. This chain links TRBV6-1 with TRBJ1-2, with 7 bases aligning to TRBD1. With 6 bases clipped from V and 5 bases from J, the junction kept 12 bases outside the gene matches. This CDR3 contains 15 residues. Germline lookup yields CDR1 MNHNS and CDR2 SASEGT. Written as DNA, the CDR3 is TGTGCCAGCAGCCAAACCCCCCAGGGGGTTTATGGCTACACCTTC. Translating gives CASSQTPQGVYGYTF.

This clonotype was found a few times. This rearrangement joins TRBV20-1 to TRBJ2-1; TRBD2 matches 9 bases. This CDR3 contains 15 residues. V was clipped by 6 bases and J by 0 bases; unmatched bases: 6. The germline gives CDR1 DFQATT, CDR2 SNEGSKA (reference sequence). DNA for the CDR3: TGCAGTGCAGTGACTAGCGGAGGCTCCTACAATGAGCAGTTCTTC. Translated, it gives CSAVTSGGSYNEQFF.

In this sample, this clonotype turned up a few times. V and J are TRBV11-1 and TRBJ2-3; TRBD2 matches 11 bases. CDR1 SGHAT and CDR2 FQDESV come from the germline V gene (reference sequence). This CDR3 comprises 18 residues. After removal of 5 bases from V and 4 bases from J, the junction contained 14 bases not matched to a gene. The CDR3 loop reads CASSRPTLTSGEADTQYF. CDR3 in DNA: TGTGCCAGCAGCCGGCCCACCCTGACTAGCGGGGAGGCAGATACGCAGTATTTT. The entire variable domain, with the rest obtained from reference TRBV11-1 and TRBJ2-3, is as follows: EAEVAQSPRYKITEKSQAVAFWCDPISGHATLYWYRQILGQGPELLVQFQDESVVDDSQLPKDRFSAERLKGVDSTLKIQPAELGDSAMYLCASSRPTLTSGEADTQYFGPGTRLTVL.

The V call is TRBV2, the J call TRBJ2-7; D is unresolved. CDR1 and CDR2 from the germline V gene are SNHLY and FYNNEI. V dropped 7 bases and J dropped 3 bases, with 16 bases sitting between them. The CDR3 spans 14 residues. This CDR3 reads CASMSQGNLYEQYF. The DNA for the CDR3 is TGTGCCAGCATGAGTCAAGGGAACCTCTACGAGCAGTACTTC. The full variable domain, in which reference TRBV2 and TRBJ2-7 provide the parts outside the CDR3, is EPEVTQTPSHQVTQMGQEVILRCVPISNHLYFYWYRQILGQKVEFLVSFYNNEISEKSEIFDDQFSVERPDGSNFTLKIRSTKLEDSAMYFCASMSQGNLYEQYFGPGTRLTVT.